Below, 3 T cell receptor beta chains from the same sample are listed, as sequenced in a study of T cells expressing NK-cell markers. TCRdb re-called the 5' RACE reads; every CDR3 protein appears as one record, without DNA. This table holds 150,000 to 170,000 distinct CDR3 sequences. The sample taken for sequencing was blood T cells: a sorted CD56 or NKG2C T cell subset, CD4+ or CD8+ T cells, or bulk PBMC T cells (not recorded which). All receptors come from a woman aged 50 to 65 in good health.

This chain connects TRBV11-2 to TRBJ2-7; TCRdb lists TRBD1, though no DNA is available to test this call. The CDR3 is made up of 14 amino acids. Germline CDR1 is SGHAT and CDR2 is FQNNGV. CDR3 protein: CASSLVGTGYEQYF.

The chain joins TRBV7-2 to TRBJ2-3; TCRdb indicates TRBD2, and absent DNA this call remains unverified. CDR1 and CDR2 from the germline V gene are SGHTA and FQGNSA. CDR3 length: 18 residues. The CDR3 protein is CASSLELAGGSGTDTQYF.

V usage is TRBV6-5 and J usage is TRBJ1-6; lacking DNA, the TRBD1 call made by TCRdb goes unchecked. Germline V CDR1 and CDR2: MNHEY, SVGAGI. This CDR3 has 14 amino acids. The CDR3: CASSYSGRESPLHF.